This entry lists 25 T cell receptor beta chains sequenced from one sample in a study of patients and donors after allogeneic stem cell transplantation. TCRdb re-analysed the RT-PCR reads in MiXCR, keeping a single row per CDR3 protein. The sample lists about 960,000 distinct CDR3 sequences, about a sixth occurring once. Specimen: blood, either unsorted or a sorted T cell fraction (not recorded which). These receptors originate from a human donor who was either an allogeneic HSCT recipient or a stem cell or donor lymphocyte infusion donor (not recorded which). It is not recorded whose cells these are; they may come from a transplant donor.

The chain carries TRBV20-1 and TRBJ2-7, with TRBD1 identical over 9 bases. Germline V gives CDR1 DFQATT, CDR2 SNEGSKA (reference sequence). V trimming: 3 bases; J trimming: 5 bases; junction bases outside the gene matches: 11. The CDR3 contains 15 residues. The chain's CDR3 is CSASGLDRGRDEQYF. The CDR3 DNA reads TGCAGTGCTAGTGGCCTGGACAGGGGAAGGGACGAGCAGTACTTC.

V and J are TRBV2 and TRBJ2-3, with 15 bases that match TRBD2. This CDR3 region has 17 residues. Losses at the gene ends were 6 bases for V and 3 bases for J; bases not matched to a gene: 7. Germline V CDR1 and CDR2: SNHLY, FYNNEI. CDR3 DNA sequence: TGTGCCAGCAGCCAAGGACTAGCGGGGGGGAATACAGATACGCAGTATTTT. Its translation is CASSQGLAGGNTDTQYF. The full variable domain, rest sourced from reference TRBV2 and TRBJ2-3, is EPEVTQTPSHQVTQMGQEVILRCVPISNHLYFYWYRQILGQKVEFLVSFYNNEISEKSEIFDDQFSVERPDGSNFTLKIRSTKLEDSAMYFCASSQGLAGGNTDTQYFGPGTRLTVL.

This clonotype was picked up many times. This rearrangement joins TRBV12-3 or TRBV12-4 to TRBJ2-7; unclear D gene. CDR3 length equals 13 residues. Trimming took off 3 bases at V and 4 bases at J, with 10 bases between the two ends. Written as DNA, the CDR3 is TGTGCCAGCAGTTTCGGTCAGCTGTACGAGCAGTACTTC. This sequence encodes CASSFGQLYEQYF.

This clonotype turned up a few times. This chain uses TRBV20-1 with TRBJ1-1, with a tentative D call TRBD1 (5 bases). Germline loops: CDR1 DFQATT, CDR2 SNEGSKA (reference sequence). With 2 bases removed from V and 5 bases from J, the gap between germline ends came to 15 bases. This CDR3 has 14 amino acids. The CDR3 loop reads CSARLAGRWTEAFF. The CDR3 DNA is TGCAGTGCTAGATTGGCAGGGCGGTGGACTGAAGCTTTCTTT.

The J gene is TRBJ2-3, the V gene TRBV20-1, with 8 positions matching TRBD2. The CDR3 totals 15 residues. Trimming removed 5 bases from V and 3 bases from J; junction bases left unmatched: 10. CDR1 and CDR2 (germline): DFQATT, SNEGSKA (reference sequence). As DNA, the CDR3 is TGCAGTGCTCAGACTAGCGTGAGATGGACAGATACGCAGTATTTT. Residues: CSAQTSVRWTDTQYF.

This clonotype turned up a few times. The chain joins TRBV7-8 to TRBJ2-1; 10 bases map to TRBD1. CDR3 length: 15 amino acids. The germline V gene has CDR1 SGHVS and CDR2 FQNEAQ. The V and J ends lost 7 bases and 9 bases, in that order; junction bases with no gene match: 12. In nucleotides, the CDR3 is TGTGCCAGCAAACCCGGGACAGGGGTCTATCGTGAGCAGTTCTTC. It codes for CASKPGTGVYREQFF.

This clonotype was counted a few times. The chain joins TRBV7-2 to TRBJ1-2; D not certain. Germline V gives CDR1 SGHTA, CDR2 FQGNSA. There are 16 residues in the CDR3. Trimming stripped 1 base from V and 7 bases from J, with 19 bases between. The CDR3, as DNA: TGTGCCAGCAGCTTAGTTCCCCTCGACGCAGTACGTGGCTACACCTTC. Amino acids: CASSLVPLDAVRGYTF.

The genes are TRBV20-1 and TRBJ2-7, with TRBD2 identical over 8 bases. Germline values: CDR1 DFQATT, CDR2 SNEGSKA (reference sequence). V was clipped by 1 base and J by 2 bases; unmatched bases: 7. The CDR3 is made up of 15 amino acids. This chain's CDR3 is CSARVGGSGTYEQYF. CDR3 bases: TGCAGTGCTAGAGTGGGGGGTAGCGGGACCTACGAGCAGTACTTC.

This clonotype was found a few times. V usage is TRBV7-2 and J usage is TRBJ2-1; D ambiguous. This CDR3 has 12 residues. V lost 5 bases to trimming and J lost 9 bases, with 11 bases between them. CDR1 is SGHTA, CDR2 FQGNSA, per germline. CDR3 residues: CASSPHHLEQFF. CDR3 sequence (DNA): TGTGCCAGCAGCCCTCATCATCTTGAGCAGTTCTTC. Using reference TRBV7-2 and TRBJ2-1 for the parts outside the CDR3, the full variable domain is GAGVSQSPSNKVTEKGKDVELRCDPISGHTALYWYRQSLGQGLEFLIYFQGNSAPDKSGLPSDRFSAERTGGSVSTLTIQRTQQEDSAVYLCASSPHHLEQFFGPGTRLTVL.

V usage is TRBV20-1 and J usage is TRBJ2-1; maybe TRBD2 (5 bases). The CDR3 covers 13 residues. The V end was cut by 5 bases, the J end by 3 bases, with 11 bases between. CDR1 is DFQATT and CDR2 is SNEGSKA in the germline V gene (reference sequence). The CDR3 spells CSAEEDIYNEQFF. CDR3 nucleotides: TGCAGTGCTGAGGAGGATATCTACAATGAGCAGTTCTTC.

The rearrangement uses TRBV12-3 or TRBV12-4 and TRBJ2-1, with a tentative D call TRBD2 (6 bases). This CDR3 is built from 14 residues. V was cut by 7 bases and J by 1 base, with 11 bases left in between. The CDR3 region has the DNA TGTGCCAGCACAACTAGCAGGTCCTACAATGAGCAGTTCTTC. It is translated as CASTTSRSYNEQFF.

This clonotype came up a few times. This chain connects TRBV25-1 to TRBJ2-5; 7 bases are a match to TRBD1. The CDR3 runs 13 residues. After removal of 4 bases from V and 9 bases from J, the junction contained 8 bases not matched to a gene. Germline V gives CDR1 MGHDK, CDR2 SYGVNS. CDR3 protein: CASSVAGGASQYF. CDR3 in DNA: TGTGCCAGCAGTGTAGCAGGGGGTGCGTCCCAGTACTTC.

This clonotype was seen more than once but under ten times. The chain carries TRBV5-5 and TRBJ1-5; D unresolved. Germline V CDR1 and CDR2: SGHKS, YYEKEE (reference sequence). This CDR3 has 18 residues. Trimming cost V 0 bases and J 1 base, with 17 bases left between them. The CDR3, as DNA: TGTGCCAGCAGCTTGGTAGGCGGTCGGTCAGCGAGCAATCAGCCCCAGCATTTT. Translation gives CASSLVGGRSASNQPQHF.

V and J are TRBV11-2 and TRBJ2-1, with D possibly TRBD1 on 5 matching bases. Per germline, CDR1 SGHAT and CDR2 FQNNGV. CDR3 length: 14 amino acids. Trimming cost V 5 bases and J 4 bases, with 12 bases left between them. CDR3 residues: CASSRDSKYNEQFF. DNA of the CDR3: TGTGCCAGCAGCCGCGACAGTAAGTACAATGAGCAGTTCTTC.

This clonotype was detected a few times. The chain links TRBV30 to TRBJ2-1, with D perhaps TRBD2 (5 bases). Germline V gene sequence: CDR1 GTSNPN, CDR2 SVGIG (reference sequence). V was shortened by 3 bases and J by 5 bases, with 14 bases between the two germline ends. The CDR3 is 14 amino acids. CDR3: CAWRGLRGNNEQFF. Here the CDR3 DNA reads TGTGCCTGGAGAGGATTACGGGGAAACAATGAGCAGTTCTTC.

This clonotype has just a few counts. The V call is TRBV18, the J call TRBJ1-1; TRBD1 matches 8 bases. With 3 bases clipped from V and 6 bases from J, the junction kept 3 bases outside the gene matches. This CDR3 spans 13 amino acids. Germline V gives CDR1 KGHSH, CDR2 LQKENI. The CDR3 loop is CASSPDRGSEAFF. The CDR3 bases are TGTGCCAGCTCACCCGACAGGGGTTCTGAAGCTTTCTTT.

This clonotype has a handful of counts. V and J are TRBV4-3 and TRBJ2-7; 12 nucleotides align to TRBD2. The CDR3 extends over 16 amino acids. Germline V gene lookup returns CDR1 LGHNA and CDR2 YSLEER. J lost 7 bases, V lost 0 bases, and 7 bases had no gene match. Here the CDR3 reads CASSQETSGGLREQYF. DNA of the CDR3: TGCGCCAGCAGCCAAGAGACTAGCGGGGGCCTACGGGAGCAGTACTTC.

This chain connects TRBV29-1 to TRBJ1-1, with 7 bases identical to TRBD1. V shed 0 bases, J shed 5 bases, and the junction held 12 bases outside the gene matches. Germline CDR1 SQVTM, CDR2 ANQGSEA. CDR3 size: 16 residues. The CDR3, as DNA: TGCAGCGTTGAAGATCCCTACAGGGGTTCAAGGACTGAAGCTTTCTTT. Its protein product is CSVEDPYRGSRTEAFF.

This chain uses TRBV29-1 with TRBJ1-3, with 11 bases identical to TRBD1. Germline V gene sequence: CDR1 SQVTM, CDR2 ANQGSEA. The CDR3 covers 15 residues. With 6 bases clipped from V and 2 bases from J, the junction kept 6 bases outside the gene matches. The CDR3 sequence: CSVAGGQGAGNTIYF. In DNA form, the CDR3 reads TGCAGCGTCGCCGGGGGACAGGGGGCTGGAAACACCATATATTTT.

This clonotype was observed a few times. The rearrangement joins TRBV12-3 or TRBV12-4 to TRBJ2-4, with TRBD1 matching over 9 bases. The CDR3 covers 16 residues. V was pared by 5 bases and J by 0 bases, with 5 bases of the junction left unmatched. The CDR3 nucleotides read TGTGCCAGCAGTCCTACAGGGGGCTTAGCCAAAAACATTCAGTACTTC. Residues: CASSPTGGLAKNIQYF.

The table lists this clonotype with a few counts. This chain connects TRBV7-2 to TRBJ2-7, with D possibly called TRBD1 or TRBD2 (7 bases each). CDR1 and CDR2 (germline): SGHTA, FQGNSA. The CDR3 consists of 14 residues. The V and J ends lost 0 bases and 4 bases respectively, with 10 bases between them. CDR3 DNA sequence: TGTGCCAGCAGCTTAGCCAGGGGGGGGTACGAGCAGTACTTC. Translated, it gives CASSLARGGYEQYF.

In this sample, this clonotype turned up many times. V and J are TRBV3-1 and TRBJ2-7; D uncertain. This CDR3 has 14 residues. Germline CDR1 reads LGHDT; CDR2 reads YNNKEL (reference sequence). V was pared by 4 bases and J by 3 bases, with 13 bases between. CDR3 residues: CASSPRSKNYEQYF. CDR3 DNA: TGTGCCAGCAGCCCTCGAAGTAAGAACTACGAGCAGTACTTC.

The chain is built from TRBV5-6 and TRBJ2-7; the D gene is possibly TRBD1 (5 bases). This CDR3 spans 19 amino acids. Trimming shortened V by 4 bases and J by 0 bases, and 26 bases separated the two germline ends. Germline V CDR1 and CDR2: SGHDT, YYEEEE. CDR3 bases: TGTGCCAGCAGCCACATCCCCTTCTCTCTGGACACGAGCTCCTACGAGCAGTACTTC. It codes for CASSHIPFSLDTSSYEQYF.

In the case of this clonotype: A read error is possible here, since a much larger clone lies one base away. The chain has TRBV4-1 and TRBJ1-1; 7 positions agree with TRBD1. The length of the CDR3 is 15 residues. V lost 0 bases, J lost 4 bases, and 5 bases stayed unmatched. CDR1 is MGHRA, CDR2 YSYEKL, per germline. The CDR3 DNA is TGCGCCAGCAGCCAAGAAGGGGCAGGGGGCACTGAAGCTTTCTTT. It codes for CASSQEGAGGTEAFF.

The chain recombines TRBV4-1 with TRBJ1-1; 7 bases are a match to TRBD1. CDR3 length: 15 amino acids. Germline CDR1 MGHRA, CDR2 YSYEKL. With V trimmed by 3 bases and J by 4 bases, 8 bases remained unmatched. CDR3: CASSQDDRAGTEAFF. The CDR3 coding sequence is TGCGCCAGCAGCCAGGATGACAGGGCGGGCACTGAAGCTTTCTTT.